Listed below are T cell receptor beta chains from one sample, sequenced in a study of identical twins. TCRdb recomputed calls from the 5' RACE reads with MiXCR, one row per CDR3 protein. The sample has 450,000 or so distinct CDR3 sequences; 12% to 15% are singletons. This sample was also put to use in a study of yellow fever vaccine responses in identical twins.

The source material was CD4+ T cells sorted from blood. These receptors were collected from a young woman in good health. CDR3s include the opening cysteine and the closing phenylalanine or tryptophan. The D gene is left open where the match is weak. Part of the rows lack a size; the others show once, few, many or a class for expanded clones.

d_call	v_call	clone_size	j_call	cdr3_aa	cdr3_nt
-	TRBV3-1	many	TRBJ2-7	CASSQDAAAYEQYF	TGTGCCAGCAGCCAAGATGCCGCCGCCTACGAGCAGTACTTC
TRBD2	TRBV20-1	few	TRBJ2-3	CSATGTSGFTDTQYF	TGCAGTGCAACCGGGACTAGCGGGTTCACAGATACGCAGTATTTT
-	TRBV21-1	-	TRBJ1-2	CASSKTHTPGYYGYTF	TGTGCCAGCAGCAAAACTCACACCCCGGGGTACTATGGCTACACCTTC
-	TRBV3-1	-	TRBJ2-3	CASSHGSDTQYF	TGTGCCAGCAGCCACGGTTCAGATACGCAGTATTTT
TRBD1	TRBV7-9	few	TRBJ2-5	CASSRTGERETQYF	TGTGCCAGCAGTCGGACAGGGGAGCGGGAGACCCAGTACTTC
-	TRBV3-1	-	TRBJ2-3	CASSQLRLPPDTQYF	TGTGCCAGCAGCCAGCTTCGGCTACCCCCAGACACGCAGTATTTT
TRBD1	TRBV2	-	TRBJ1-2	CASKLRDSLNYGYTF	TGTGCCAGCAAACTCCGGGACAGCCTTAACTATGGCTACACCTTC
-	TRBV4-2	-	TRBJ2-5	CASSQGGGEFKEETQYF	TGTGCCAGCAGCCAAGGAGGGGGGGAGTTTAAGGAGGAGACCCAGTACTTC
TRBD1	TRBV6-2/TRBV6-3	few	TRBJ2-7	CASSYSGQGLTEQYF	TGTGCCAGCAGTTACTCGGGACAGGGTTTGACCGAGCAGTACTTC
-	TRBV7-9	-	TRBJ2-1	CASSLVRGPKNNEQFF	TGTGCCAGCAGCTTAGTTCGGGGCCCGAAGAACAATGAGCAGTTCTTC
TRBD1	TRBV5-4	-	TRBJ2-1	CASSWTGGINEQFF	TGTGCCAGCAGCTGGACAGGGGGCATCAATGAGCAGTTCTTC
TRBD2	TRBV20-1	-	TRBJ2-7	CCARDWGGEGFYEQYF	TGCTGTGCTAGAGATTGGGGGGGTGAAGGTTTCTACGAGCAGTACTTC
TRBD1	TRBV2	-	TRBJ2-5	CASNRQGAGQETQYF	TGTGCCAGCAACCGACAGGGGGCAGGGCAAGAGACCCAGTACTTC
-	TRBV6-2/TRBV6-3	-	TRBJ2-1	CASSPAIGKNEQFF	TGTGCCAGCAGTCCCGCCATCGGGAAGAATGAGCAGTTCTTC
TRBD1	TRBV2	-	TRBJ2-5	CASSRDRALGETQYF	TGTGCCAGCAGTAGGGACAGGGCCCTGGGGGAGACCCAGTACTTC
-	TRBV27	-	TRBJ2-1	CASSKDRLGPQNVNEQFF	TGTGCCAGCAGTAAAGACCGCCTCGGACCGCAAAACGTCAATGAGCAGTTCTTC
-	TRBV5-1	few	TRBJ1-1	CASSLGPTEAFF	TGCGCCAGCAGCTTGGGACCCACTGAAGCTTTCTTT
TRBD1	TRBV5-6	-	TRBJ2-7	CASSFRDRGPHEQYF	TGTGCCAGCAGCTTCCGGGACAGGGGACCCCACGAGCAGTACTTC
TRBD1	TRBV12-3/TRBV12-4	few	TRBJ1-6	CASSPQGGNSPLHF	TGTGCCAGCAGTCCACAGGGGGGTAATTCACCCCTCCACTTT
TRBD2	TRBV12-3/TRBV12-4	many	TRBJ2-2	CASSLVAGGAGELFF	TGTGCCAGCAGTTTAGTTGCGGGAGGGGCCGGGGAGCTGTTTTTT
-	TRBV21-1	-	TRBJ2-7	CASSYSAGTDAYEQYF	TGTGCCAGCAGCTACTCCGCCGGGACAGACGCCTACGAGCAGTACTTC
-	TRBV30	many	TRBJ1-5	CAWSPAGQPQHF	TGTGCCTGGAGTCCAGCTGGTCAGCCCCAGCATTTT
TRBD1	TRBV4-2	few	TRBJ1-2	CASSQDRDRGVGYTF	TGTGCCAGCAGCCAAGATCGGGACAGGGGGGTTGGCTACACCTTC
-	TRBV14	-	TRBJ2-7	CASSRMDSYEQYF	TGTGCCAGCAGCCGAATGGACTCCTACGAGCAGTACTTC
-	TRBV5-1	many	TRBJ2-7	CASSFAWGPSREQYF	TGCGCCAGCAGCTTTGCCTGGGGGCCCTCTAGAGAGCAGTACTTC
TRBD2	TRBV9	many	TRBJ2-1	CASSPPPRTSGSQYYNEQFF	TGTGCCAGCAGCCCGCCCCCGCGGACTAGCGGGAGTCAATACTACAATGAGCAGTTCTTC
TRBD2	TRBV5-1	-	TRBJ2-1	CASSSTSGGAVEQFF	TGCGCCAGCAGCTCCACTAGCGGGGGGGCGGTTGAGCAGTTCTTC
-	TRBV14	-	TRBJ1-1	CASRPSGGGTEAFF	TGTGCCAGCAGGCCCTCGGGTGGAGGGACTGAAGCTTTCTTT
TRBD1	TRBV3-1	-	TRBJ2-3	CASSAGQGATDTQYF	TGTGCCAGCAGCGCAGGACAGGGCGCGACAGATACGCAGTATTTT
TRBD1	TRBV20-1	few	TRBJ2-1	CSATDRAGNEQFF	TGCAGTGCCACAGACAGGGCGGGCAATGAGCAGTTCTTC
-	TRBV28	-	TRBJ2-7	CASGRVRQSSYEQYF	TGTGCCAGCGGACGGGTGCGACAGTCTTCCTACGAGCAGTACTTC
-	TRBV2	many	TRBJ1-1	CASSGLGTEAFF	TGTGCCAGCAGTGGCCTGGGAACTGAAGCTTTCTTT
-	TRBV3-1	few	TRBJ1-1	CASSLTRAQGSTEAFF	TGTGCCAGCAGCCTCACAAGGGCGCAGGGGAGTACTGAAGCTTTCTTT
TRBD2	TRBV9	few	TRBJ2-3	CASSVGGIDTQYF	TGTGCCAGCAGCGTGGGAGGGATAGATACGCAGTATTTT
-	TRBV29-1	-	TRBJ1-4	CSVGGEKLFF	TGCAGCGTTGGTGGTGAAAAACTGTTTTTT
-	TRBV28	few	TRBJ1-1	CASSLSGGGNTEAFF	TGTGCCAGCAGTTTATCCGGGGGAGGGAACACTGAAGCTTTCTTT
TRBD2	TRBV4-3	many	TRBJ2-1	CASSRGTSGKVISYNEQFF	TGCGCCAGCAGCCGCGGGACTAGCGGGAAAGTAATCTCCTACAATGAGCAGTTCTTC
-	TRBV7-9	few	TRBJ2-3	CASSLVAKDTQYF	TGTGCCAGCAGCTTAGTCGCGAAAGATACGCAGTATTTT
-	TRBV12-3/TRBV12-4	few	TRBJ2-3	CASSTQGGQNTDTQYF	TGTGCCAGCAGTACCCAGGGAGGTCAAAACACAGATACGCAGTATTTT
-	TRBV10-3	-	TRBJ1-1	CAISESRGRVMNTEAFF	TGTGCCATCAGTGAGTCTAGGGGCAGGGTGATGAACACTGAAGCTTTCTTT
-	TRBV5-6	few	TRBJ2-7	CASSLLGPGSYEQYF	TGTGCCAGCAGCTTATTGGGACCCGGCTCCTACGAGCAGTACTTC
-	TRBV12-3/TRBV12-4	few	TRBJ1-2	CASSRGLTKGYGYTF	TGTGCCAGCAGCCGGGGACTGACGAAGGGCTATGGCTACACCTTC
-	TRBV6-5	-	TRBJ2-7	CASSYSRDSAYEQYF	TGTGCCAGCAGTTACTCTCGGGACTCAGCCTACGAGCAGTACTTC
-	TRBV15	few	TRBJ2-5	CATSRGDRTGGETQYF	TGTGCCACCAGCAGAGGAGACAGGACGGGAGGCGAGACCCAGTACTTC
-	TRBV5-6	many	TRBJ2-1	CASSLIREQFF	TGTGCCAGCAGCTTGATACGTGAGCAGTTCTTC
TRBD1	TRBV29-1	-	TRBJ2-7	CSVGQGVREQYF	TGCAGCGTTGGGCAGGGGGTGCGGGAGCAGTACTTC
TRBD2	TRBV24-1	few	TRBJ2-3	CATSRIGGTDTQYF	TGTGCCACCAGTAGGATCGGGGGGACAGATACGCAGTATTTT
TRBD2	TRBV5-1	-	TRBJ2-2	CASSWKTSVSGELFF	TGCGCCAGCAGCTGGAAAACTAGCGTTAGCGGGGAGCTGTTTTTT
-	TRBV29-1	-	TRBJ2-3	CSVEDGTDTQYF	TGCAGCGTTGAAGACGGCACAGATACGCAGTATTTT
TRBD2	TRBV20-1	-	TRBJ2-1	CSSRGKLTGGYNEQFF	TGCAGCTCGCGGGGAAAGTTAACGGGGGGGTACAATGAGCAGTTCTTC
TRBD2	TRBV28	few	TRBJ2-1	CASSQRGGFYNEQFF	TGTGCCAGCAGTCAGCGGGGGGGCTTCTACAATGAGCAGTTCTTC
-	TRBV6-1	-	TRBJ2-7	CASTRTSGTQAYEQYF	TGTGCCAGCACCCGAACTTCCGGGACGCAAGCTTACGAGCAGTACTTC
-	TRBV7-3	-	TRBJ1-6	CASSLKPRSPLHF	TGTGCCAGCAGCTTAAAGCCCCGGTCACCCCTCCACTTT
TRBD2	TRBV7-8	-	TRBJ2-5	CASSLAGLAGMETQYF	TGTGCCAGCAGCTTAGCGGGACTAGCGGGAATGGAGACCCAGTACTTC
-	TRBV7-8	few	TRBJ2-5	CAISRGTGRETQYF	TGTGCCATCTCAAGGGGAACAGGGAGGGAGACCCAGTACTTC
TRBD2	TRBV7-2	few	TRBJ2-2	CASSFLGASGRVWELFF	TGCGCCAGCAGCTTTCTCGGGGCTAGCGGGAGAGTCTGGGAGCTGTTTTTT